Below are 29 T cell receptor beta chains sequenced from a single sample in a study of cytomegalovirus exposure and HLA in healthy donors. The study ran its PCR with 60 Vbeta and 13 Jbeta primers. The assay was immunoSEQ multiplex PCR, and TCRdb's table has in-frame clones only and misses some. The profile covers around 130,000 clones, with approximately 84% appearing a single time and 2.7% taken by the ten largest. The sample taken for sequencing was PBMCs. The receptors were gathered from a boy aged 2 to 10 in good health and CMV-seronegative.

The rearrangement uses TRBV13 and TRBJ1-6, with a possible D match to TRBD1 (5 bases). The CDR3 consists of 14 residues. V lost 5 bases and J 7 bases, leaving 12 bases between the germline ends. Germline CDR1 reads PRHDT; CDR2 reads FYEKMQ (reference sequence). The CDR3 bases are TGTGCCAGCAGCCTAAACAGGCGAAATTCACCCCTCCACTTT. Protein product: CASSLNRRNSPLHF.

The rearrangement links TRBV5-1 to TRBJ1-2, with TRBD1 matching 10 bases. The J segment lost 4 bases and the V segment lost 2 bases, leaving 8 bases of the junction unmatched. The CDR3 extends over 16 amino acids. The V gene's germline CDR1 is SGHRS and CDR2 YFSETQ. Written as DNA, the CDR3 is TGCGCCAGCAGCTTCAACCGGGGGGACAGGGGCTATGGCTACACCTTC. This sequence encodes CASSFNRGDRGYGYTF.

This chain connects TRBV4-1 to TRBJ1-2, with D perhaps matching TRBD1 (6 bases). CDR1 is MGHRA and CDR2 is YSYEKL in the germline V gene. Trimming shortened V by 0 bases and J by 5 bases, and 16 bases separated the two germline ends. This CDR3 is built from 16 residues. The CDR3 DNA reads TGCGCCAGCAGCCAAGAAGAAGCCGGGACACTTTATGGCTACACCTTC. Amino acid sequence: CASSQEEAGTLYGYTF.

The rearrangement uses TRBV19 and TRBJ2-5; 8 bases line up with TRBD1. CDR3 length: 14 residues. Germline V gene sequence: CDR1 LNHDA, CDR2 SQIVND (reference sequence). The ends lost 3 bases at V and 4 bases at J; junction bases unmatched: 4. This chain's CDR3 is CASSIGQGVETQYF. In DNA form, the CDR3 reads TGTGCCAGTAGTATCGGACAGGGAGTAGAGACCCAGTACTTC. The variable domain in full, completed from reference TRBV19 and TRBJ2-5, reads DGGITQSPKYLFRKEGQNVTLSCEQNLNHDAMYWYRQDPGQGLRLIYYSQIVNDFQKGDIAEGYSVSREKKESFPLTVTSAQKNPTAFYLCASSIGQGVETQYFGPGTRLLVL.

The chain recombines TRBV5-1 with TRBJ1-2; 7 bases are shared with TRBD1. Germline CDR1 and CDR2: SGHRS and YFSETQ. The CDR3 has 14 amino acids. J was trimmed by 8 bases and V by 5 bases; bases with no gene match: 12. The CDR3, as DNA: TGCGCCAGCAGTCCCACAGGGGACTTTGGGGGCTACACCTTC. Its translation is CASSPTGDFGGYTF.

The chain carries TRBV27 and TRBJ2-7; D is undetermined. The CDR3 is 16 amino acids. Germline V gene lookup returns CDR1 MNHEY and CDR2 SMNVEV (reference sequence). V lost 0 bases and J 0 bases, leaving 12 bases between the germline ends. CDR3 sequence reads: CASSLSTRGFSYEQYF. In nucleotides, the CDR3 is TGTGCCAGCAGTTTATCGACCAGAGGATTCTCCTACGAGCAGTACTTC.

The CDR3 nucleotides read TGTGCCAGCTCACCAGACAGGACAACCAACGAGCAGTACTTC. As protein: CASSPDRTTNEQYF. V usage is TRBV18 and J usage is TRBJ2-7, with D perhaps TRBD1 (6 bases). Between the trimmed V and J ends, which lost 2 bases and 5 bases, there was a span of 13 bases. Germline lookup yields CDR1 KGHSH and CDR2 LQKENI. The length of the CDR3 is 14 residues.

A few counts support this clone. The CDR3 coding sequence is TGTGCCAGCAGCTTGGTGTTGTCCAACAGGGGGTGGGGAGGGGGGGCTGAAGCTTTCTTT. Its translation is CASSLVLSNRGWGGGAEAFF. V usage is TRBV5-4 and J usage is TRBJ1-1; 8 bases align to TRBD1. Germline CDR1 SGHNT, CDR2 YYREEE (reference sequence). The CDR3 sequence is 20 residues long. V trimming: 0 bases; J trimming: 6 bases; junction bases outside the gene matches: 22.

The chain joins TRBV6-5 to TRBJ1-1; D is undetermined. The V gene's germline CDR1 is MNHEY and CDR2 SVGAGI. Trimming shortened V by 0 bases and J by 5 bases, and 16 bases separated the two germline ends. The CDR3 runs 16 residues. The CDR3 sequence is CASSYSEGNLETEAFF. CDR3 sequence (DNA): TGTGCCAGCAGTTACTCGGAGGGCAACCTCGAGACTGAAGCTTTCTTT.

This chain joins TRBV6-5 and TRBJ1-3; a weak D match, TRBD1 (6 bases). The V end lost 4 bases, the J end lost 0 bases, and 10 bases lay between the germline ends. Germline V gene lookup returns CDR1 MNHEY and CDR2 SVGAGI. The CDR3 length is 15 residues. The CDR3 protein is CASSSGVYSGNTIYF. CDR3 nucleotides: TGTGCCAGCAGTTCAGGGGTCTACTCTGGAAACACCATATATTTT.

The chain's CDR3 is CASSPGEEQYF. In DNA form, the CDR3 reads TGTGCCAGCAGCCCGGGTGAGGAGCAGTACTTC. The chain links TRBV7-6 to TRBJ2-7; D is undetermined. The V end was cut by 5 bases, the J end by 7 bases, with 9 bases between. CDR1 and CDR2 (germline): SGHVS, FNYEAQ. The CDR3 totals 11 residues.

The V and J genes are TRBV6-5 and TRBJ1-2; a weak D match, TRBD1 (6 bases). This CDR3 is built from 12 residues. The V end lost 6 bases, the J end lost 6 bases, and 11 bases lay between the germline ends. The V gene's germline CDR1 is MNHEY and CDR2 SVGAGI. CDR3 nucleotide sequence: TGTGCCAGCAGGGCACAGGGAAATGGCTACACCTTC. Its protein product is CASRAQGNGYTF.

In its sample, this clone was seen a few times. This chain joins TRBV4-3 and TRBJ1-3; no clear D gene. The V end was cut by 0 bases, the J end by 6 bases, with 9 bases between. Germline assignment: CDR1 LGHNA and CDR2 YSLEER. The CDR3 is 14 residues long. The CDR3 bases are TGCGCCAGCAGCCAAGATAACAGAGAAAACACCATATATTTT. Its protein is CASSQDNRENTIYF.

The chain has TRBV6-1 and TRBJ1-5; 7 bases line up with TRBD1. This CDR3 is 15 amino acids long. J was trimmed by 2 bases and V by 1 base; bases with no gene match: 2. CDR1 is MNHNS, CDR2 SASEGT, per germline. CDR3 loop: CASSEEGQRNQPQHF. The CDR3 DNA reads as TGTGCCAGCAGTGAAGAGGGACAGCGCAATCAGCCCCAGCATTTT.

This chain connects TRBV5-1 to TRBJ1-1, with TRBD1 matching 8 bases. The CDR3 extends over 15 amino acids. V lost 4 bases to trimming and J lost 0 bases; unmatched junction nucleotides: 5. Germline CDR1 is SGHRS and CDR2 is YFSETQ. The CDR3 region is CASSLTGALNTEAFF. DNA of the CDR3: TGCGCCAGCAGCCTGACAGGGGCACTGAACACTGAAGCTTTCTTT.

V usage is TRBV7-9 and J usage is TRBJ2-7; D is possibly TRBD1 (6 bases). With 5 bases removed from V and 3 bases from J, the gap between germline ends came to 20 bases. The CDR3 extends over 16 amino acids. From germline, CDR1 is SEHNR and CDR2 FQNEAQ (reference sequence). CDR3 in amino acids: CASSLPRTVADYEQYF. The CDR3 DNA sequence: TGTGCCAGCAGCCTCCCCCGGACAGTCGCTGACTACGAGCAGTACTTC.

The chain joins TRBV19 to TRBJ1-2; the match to TRBD1 covers 10 bases. J gave up 8 bases and V 5 bases, and 14 bases lay outside the gene matches. Germline V gene data show CDR1 as LNHDA and CDR2 as SQIVND (reference sequence). The CDR3 loop spans 16 amino acids. Here the CDR3 reads CASSQAARQGAVGYTF. The CDR3 DNA sequence: TGTGCCAGTAGTCAAGCCGCTCGACAGGGGGCCGTAGGCTACACCTTC.

The rearrangement joins TRBV7-3 to TRBJ1-2; D may be TRBD1 (6 bases). Trimming removed 5 bases from V and 4 bases from J, with 20 bases in between. CDR3 length: 16 residues. Germline CDR1 and CDR2: SGHTA and FQGTGA. CDR3 protein: CASSPLPDSPLYGYTF. CDR3 nucleotides: TGTGCCAGCAGCCCCCTCCCGGACAGTCCTCTCTATGGCTACACCTTC.

The CDR3 nucleotides read TGCAGCGTTGAGGCAGGGCTCACTGAAGCTTTCTTT. Translation: CSVEAGLTEAFF. J is TRBJ1-1 and V is TRBV29-1; TRBD1 is a possible D gene (5 bases). Germline values: CDR1 SQVTM, CDR2 ANQGSEA. The CDR3 is made up of 12 amino acids. V lost 3 bases and J 4 bases, leaving 9 bases between the germline ends.

Here the CDR3 reads CASSSLIGSSYEQYV. The DNA of the CDR3 is TGTGCCAGCAGTTCCCTCATAGGGAGCTCCTACGAGCAGTACGTC. V gene TRBV27 combines with J gene TRBJ2-7; TRBD2 is a possible D gene (5 bases). V was pared by 4 bases and J by 0 bases, with 13 bases between. The CDR3 runs 15 residues. CDR1 and CDR2 from the germline V gene are MNHEY and SMNVEV (reference sequence).

V is TRBV5-1 and J is TRBJ2-7; a weak D match, TRBD1 (5 bases). Germline loops: CDR1 SGHRS, CDR2 YFSETQ. The CDR3 loop spans 14 amino acids. CDR3 bases: TGCGCCAGCAGCTATACCGGACAATCCTCCGAGCAGTACGTC. This gives the protein CASSYTGQSSEQYV.

The chain uses TRBV5-1 and TRBJ2-7; D is perhaps TRBD1 (6 bases). Deletions cut 0 bases from V and 2 bases from J, with 9 bases between. Germline V gene data show CDR1 as SGHRS and CDR2 as YFSETQ. The CDR3 is 14 amino acids. CDR3 bases: TGCGCCAGCAGCTTGGGGACAGCCGCCTACGAGCAGTACTTC. Protein sequence: CASSLGTAAYEQYF.

The genes are TRBV5-1 and TRBJ1-3; 7 nucleotides line up with TRBD1. The germline V gene has CDR1 SGHRS and CDR2 YFSETQ. V was pared by 4 bases and J by 3 bases, with 10 bases of the junction left unmatched. This CDR3 contains 16 residues. The CDR3 DNA follows: TGCGCCAGCAGCCATACAGGGGAAATCCTTGGAAACACCATATATTTT. Translation gives CASSHTGEILGNTIYF.

The chain employs TRBV6-5 and TRBJ2-5; D call uncertain. The CDR3 length is 13 residues. Germline values: CDR1 MNHEY, CDR2 SVGAGI. The germline V and J ends were trimmed by 0 bases and 6 bases, with 8 bases remaining between them. Written as DNA, the CDR3 is TGTGCCAGCAGTTACTCCCCCGACAAGACCCAGTACTTC. Protein product: CASSYSPDKTQYF.

The chain has TRBV10-3 and TRBJ2-2, with TRBD1 matching over 7 bases. The CDR3 runs 17 residues. V shed 0 bases, J shed 2 bases, and the junction held 6 bases outside the gene matches. CDR1 and CDR2 (germline): ENHRY, SYGVKD. The CDR3 spells CAISESGRTGNTGELFF. CDR3 nucleotide sequence: TGTGCCATCAGTGAGTCAGGTCGGACAGGAAACACCGGGGAGCTGTTTTTT.

The chain uses TRBV4-3 and TRBJ2-5; 10 bases map to TRBD1. The DNA end favors TRBJ2-7, so the J call may be wrong. CDR1 and CDR2 (germline): LGHNA, YSLEER. The CDR3 length is 15 residues. The CDR3 here is CASSRGTGVSYEQYF. DNA for the CDR3: TGCGCCAGCAGCCGAGGGACAGGGGTCAGCTACGAGCAGTACTTC.

The gene calls are TRBV4-2 and TRBJ2-7, with TRBD2 matching over 11 bases. The V segment lost 0 bases and the J segment 3 bases; nucleotides outside the gene matches: 10. The CDR3 extends over 18 amino acids. Germline V gene lookup returns CDR1 LGHNA and CDR2 YNFKEQ. The CDR3 nucleotides read TGTGCCAGCAGCCAAGATCCGAGACTAGCGGGGCTTTACTACGAGCAGTACTTC. Residues: CASSQDPRLAGLYYEQYF.

CDR3 region: CASSRGVYNEQFF. CDR3 sequence (DNA): TGTGCCAGTAGTCGGGGGGTCTACAATGAGCAGTTCTTC. J is TRBJ2-1 and V is TRBV19, with TRBD2 matching 7 bases. CDR1 is LNHDA and CDR2 is SQIVND in the germline V gene (reference sequence). This CDR3 contains 13 residues. Losses at the gene ends were 5 bases for V and 3 bases for J; bases not matched to a gene: 1.

The chain uses TRBV7-9 and TRBJ2-7; no firm D call. The CDR3 is made up of 12 amino acids. CDR1 is SEHNR and CDR2 is FQNEAQ in the germline V gene (reference sequence). The CDR3 region has the DNA TGTTCCAGCAGCTTTGAGGTATACGAGCAGTACGTC. It codes for CSSSFEVYEQYV.